The next 31 T cell receptor beta chains were all read from a single sample in a study of blood T cells in healthy people across ages. It was with a sample-barcoded 5' primer and a J-beta primer mix that a second PCR of roughly 6 to 12 cycles was run. TCRdb processed the 5' RACE reads anew with MiXCR; each CDR3 protein has one entry. The sample lists fewer than 1 million distinct CDR3 sequences, around 43% occurring once. The specimen sequenced was blood. The source is a man in his 60s in good health.

This clonotype was observed a few times. The chain recombines TRBV2 with TRBJ2-1; the D gene is possibly TRBD2 (5 bases). CDR1 and CDR2 from the germline V gene are SNHLY and FYNNEI. Trimming took 5 bases from V and 6 from J, leaving 23 bases between them. This CDR3 region has 17 residues. CDR3 region: CASSSSLTSRPTNEQFF. In DNA form, the CDR3 reads TGTGCCAGCAGTTCCTCACTAACTAGTCGTCCAACCAATGAGCAGTTCTTC.

This sequence joins TRBV6-1 and TRBJ1-1; possible D gene TRBD1, 5 bases. Germline V lookup: CDR1 MNHNS, CDR2 SASEGT. The V end was cut by 6 bases, the J end by 1 base, with 18 bases between. The CDR3 spans 16 residues. The CDR3 sequence: CASSPPGRLKNTEAFF. The CDR3 nucleotides are TGTGCCAGCAGCCCCCCGGGACGGCTTAAGAACACTGAAGCTTTCTTT.

The chain employs TRBV30 and TRBJ2-7; 8 bases are a match to TRBD2. CDR3 length: 17 amino acids. Germline loops: CDR1 GTSNPN, CDR2 SVGIG (reference sequence). Trimming removed 1 base from V and 7 bases from J; junction bases left unmatched: 18. The CDR3 loop reads CAWSGVPRTSIPGEQYF. The CDR3 bases are TGTGCCTGGAGTGGCGTCCCCCGGACTAGCATCCCGGGGGAGCAGTACTTC.

This clonotype was observed a few times. The rearrangement links TRBV6-5 to TRBJ1-1; 7 bases align to TRBD1. The V gene's germline CDR1 is MNHEY and CDR2 SVGAGI. CDR3 length: 16 residues. The J segment lost 5 bases and the V segment lost 6 bases, leaving 15 bases of the junction unmatched. The CDR3 region has the DNA TGTGCCAGCAGAAAACAGGGGCCTTCGGGTTGGACTGAAGCTTTCTTT. It codes for CASRKQGPSGWTEAFF.

This chain joins TRBV12-3 or TRBV12-4 and TRBJ2-7; D gene unclear. The germline V and J ends were trimmed by 3 bases and 2 bases, with 8 bases remaining between them. The CDR3 has 13 residues. The CDR3 sequence is CASSFLSPYEQYF. DNA for the CDR3: TGTGCCAGCAGTTTTCTTTCGCCCTACGAGCAGTACTTC.

This clonotype was seen more than once but under ten times. The V gene is TRBV27, the J gene TRBJ2-7; 10 bases map to TRBD2. With the DNA end fitting TRBJ2-5 better, the J assignment may be wrong. This CDR3 is built from 15 residues. CDR1 MNHEY and CDR2 SMNVEV come from the germline V gene (reference sequence). The CDR3 reads CASSSGASGGGTQYF. The CDR3 DNA reads TGTGCCAGCAGTTCTGGGGCTAGCGGGGGCGGGACCCAGTACTTC.

J is TRBJ2-3 and V is TRBV15, with D perhaps matching TRBD1 or TRBD2 (5 bases each). The length of the CDR3 is 18 residues. Germline CDR1 is LNHNV and CDR2 is YYDKDF (reference sequence). V was clipped by 7 bases and J by 0 bases, with 23 bases between them. In nucleotides, the CDR3 is TGTGCCACCACCAACTTCCCTGGGACCGCCCAAAGCACAGATACGCAGTATTTT. Translation gives CATTNFPGTAQSTDTQYF.

This clonotype came up a few times. The V and J genes are TRBV3-1 and TRBJ2-5, with 10 bases that match TRBD1. V lost 4 bases, J lost 6 bases, and 8 bases stayed unmatched. CDR1 is LGHDT, CDR2 YNNKEL, per germline (reference sequence). The CDR3 consists of 15 residues. The CDR3 DNA reads as TGTGCCAGCAGCCTCCGGGACAGGGGTTGGAAGACCCAGTACTTC. It yields the protein CASSLRDRGWKTQYF.

This chain links TRBV20-1 with TRBJ2-5, with 9 bases that match TRBD1. There are 14 residues in the CDR3. The V and J ends lost 5 bases and 5 bases, in that order; junction bases with no gene match: 9. Germline V gene lookup returns CDR1 DFQATT and CDR2 SNEGSKA (reference sequence). In nucleotides, the CDR3 is TGCAGTGCTTTGGACAGGGGAGGTGGGGAGACCCAGTACTTC. It is translated as CSALDRGGGETQYF.

The chain joins TRBV29-1 to TRBJ1-2; the D gene is possibly TRBD1 (5 bases). The V and J ends lost 4 bases and 12 bases respectively, with 24 bases between them. This CDR3 is 14 amino acids long. Germline loops: CDR1 SQVTM, CDR2 ANQGSEA. CDR3 amino acids: CSVVLGSGQWGHTF. CDR3 nucleotide sequence: TGCAGCGTTGTTCTGGGGTCTGGGCAATGGGGCCACACCTTC. The full variable domain, its missing parts supplied by reference TRBV29-1 and TRBJ1-2, is SAVISQKPSRDICQRGTSLTIQCQVDSQVTMMFWYRQQPGQSLTLIATANQGSEATYESGFVIDKFPISRPNLTFSTLTVSNMSPEDSSIYLCSVVLGSGQWGHTFGSGTRLTVV.

This clonotype was observed a few times. V gene TRBV5-1 combines with J gene TRBJ1-2, with D hard to call. Germline V CDR1 and CDR2: SGHRS, YFSETQ. This CDR3 is 14 amino acids long. Trimming removed 0 bases at V and 1 base at J, with 7 bases between. The CDR3 sequence: CASSLVPDNYGYTF. CDR3 nucleotide sequence: TGCGCCAGCAGCTTGGTTCCAGATAACTATGGCTACACCTTC.

This clonotype was picked up a small number of times. The rearrangement uses TRBV20-1 and TRBJ2-7; 9 bases line up with TRBD1. V lost 4 bases and J lost 0; bases outside the gene matches: 7. Germline assignment: CDR1 DFQATT and CDR2 SNEGSKA (reference sequence). The CDR3 length is 15 residues. CDR3 DNA: TGCAGTGCTAACCCCGGACAGGGGAGCTCCTACGAGCAGTACTTC. Protein: CSANPGQGSSYEQYF.

Turning to this clonotype: One base away lies a much larger clone, so this may be a sequencing read error. V is TRBV21-1 and J is TRBJ2-7; the table's TRBD1 call for D was not verified on the DNA. TRBV21-1 is assigned pseudogene status. CDR3 size: 16 residues. CDR3 amino acids: CASSSRRQGVIYERYF. CDR3 nucleotide sequence: TGTGCCAGCAGCTCACGAAGACAGGGGGTGATCTACGAGCGGTACTTC.

The J gene is TRBJ1-4, the V gene TRBV6-5; perhaps TRBD1 as D (5 bases). The CDR3 spans 15 residues. Germline CDR1 MNHEY, CDR2 SVGAGI. The ends were cut back, 4 bases at V and 0 bases at J, with 9 bases in the middle. The CDR3 loop is CASSSFRATNEKLFF. CDR3 bases: TGTGCCAGCAGTTCATTCAGGGCAACTAATGAAAAACTGTTTTTT.

The sample holds a few counts of this clonotype. The genes are TRBV20-1 and TRBJ2-7, with 10 bases matching TRBD2. With 0 bases clipped from V and 0 bases from J, the junction kept 5 bases outside the gene matches. Germline loops: CDR1 DFQATT, CDR2 SNEGSKA (reference sequence). The CDR3 is 16 amino acids. In DNA, the CDR3 is TGCAGTGCTAGAGATCAACTAGCGGGGAGCTCCTACGAGCAGTACTTC. This encodes CSARDQLAGSSYEQYF.

This chain uses TRBV28 with TRBJ2-5; 11 bases match TRBD1. CDR3 length: 15 residues. CDR1 and CDR2 (germline): MDHEN, SYDVKM. Trimming removed 3 bases from V and 6 bases from J; junction bases left unmatched: 6. CDR3 region: CASSFTGTGGQTQYF. CDR3 nucleotides: TGTGCCAGCAGTTTTACCGGGACAGGGGGACAGACCCAGTACTTC.

The chain employs TRBV7-9 and TRBJ1-2; maybe TRBD1 (6 bases). The CDR3 covers 14 residues. V was clipped by 3 bases and J by 5 bases, with 13 bases between them. Per the germline V gene, CDR1 is SEHNR and CDR2 is FQNEAQ (reference sequence). The chain's CDR3 is CASSLSQGRYGYTF. The CDR3 coding sequence is TGTGCCAGCAGCTTGTCGCAGGGGCGGTATGGCTACACCTTC.

The chain employs TRBV6-1 and TRBJ1-5; tentatively, D is TRBD1 (5 bases). In germline, CDR1 is MNHNS, CDR2 SASEGT. The V and J ends lost 7 bases and 7 bases respectively, with 14 bases between them. The CDR3 is 13 residues long. In nucleotides, the CDR3 is TGTGCCAGCACTCAGGAATGGGGGCAGCCCCAGCATTTT. Translated: CASTQEWGQPQHF.

This clonotype was observed many times. The chain couples TRBV5-1 to TRBJ2-7, with D perhaps TRBD1 or TRBD2 (5 bases each). V was trimmed by 0 bases and J by 3 bases, leaving 10 bases between them. The CDR3 extends over 14 amino acids. Germline V lookup: CDR1 SGHRS, CDR2 YFSETQ. The CDR3 protein is CASSLEGTFYEQYF. In DNA form, the CDR3 reads TGCGCCAGCAGCTTGGAAGGGACGTTCTACGAGCAGTACTTC.

This sequence joins TRBV11-2 and TRBJ2-2, with D possibly called TRBD1 or TRBD2 (5 bases each). Germline V gene data show CDR1 as SGHAT and CDR2 as FQNNGV. The CDR3 extends over 16 amino acids. V was trimmed by 3 bases and J by 2 bases, leaving 13 bases between them. The CDR3 DNA follows: TGTGCCAGCAGCTTTCGCACGGGACCAAACACCGGGGAGCTGTTTTTT. Translation gives CASSFRTGPNTGELFF.

This clonotype was seen at least ten times. This CDR3 reads CASSHGTPGRDGYTF. DNA for the CDR3: TGTGCCAGCAGCCACGGGACACCAGGTAGAGATGGCTACACCTTC. The V call is TRBV7-9, the J call TRBJ1-2, with D possibly matching TRBD1 (6 bases). Trimming took off 5 bases at V and 6 bases at J, with 19 bases between the two ends. This CDR3 comprises 15 residues. Germline lookup yields CDR1 SEHNR and CDR2 FQNEAQ (reference sequence).

This sequence joins TRBV7-2 and TRBJ1-2; weak D call: TRBD1 (6 bases). Trimming shortened V by 5 bases and J by 0 bases, and 19 bases separated the two germline ends. Germline lookup yields CDR1 SGHTA and CDR2 FQGNSA. The CDR3 runs 17 residues. CDR3 DNA sequence: TGTGCCAGCAGCCCCGGGGGGGGCTCAGGGTCTAACTATGGCTACACCTTC. Translation: CASSPGGGSGSNYGYTF. Filled out from reference TRBV7-2 and TRBJ1-2, the complete variable domain reads GAGVSQSPSNKVTEKGKDVELRCDPISGHTALYWYRQSLGQGLEFLIYFQGNSAPDKSGLPSDRFSAERTGGSVSTLTIQRTQQEDSAVYLCASSPGGGSGSNYGYTFGSGTRLTVV.

In this sample, this clonotype turned up a few times. This chain joins TRBV5-1 and TRBJ1-2; 8 positions agree with TRBD1. Trimming took 4 bases from V and 8 from J; bases not matched to a gene: 13. Germline assignment: CDR1 SGHRS and CDR2 YFSETQ. The CDR3 consists of 15 residues. CDR3 region: CASSTGQGGMSGYTF. CDR3 sequence (DNA): TGCGCCAGCAGCACTGGACAGGGTGGTATGTCCGGCTACACCTTC.

The gene calls are TRBV20-1 and TRBJ2-7; D remains ambiguous. Germline CDR1 and CDR2: DFQATT and SNEGSKA (reference sequence). The CDR3 totals 13 residues. With 5 bases removed from V and 6 bases from J, the gap between germline ends came to 17 bases. As DNA, the CDR3 is TGCAGTGCTCCGACTCTGACCACGATCGAGCAGTACTTC. It codes for CSAPTLTTIEQYF.

This clonotype occurred a few times. This chain links TRBV10-3 with TRBJ2-5; 9 bases are shared with TRBD1. The CDR3 consists of 15 residues. V lost 4 bases to trimming and J lost 0 bases; unmatched junction nucleotides: 3. Per the germline V gene, CDR1 is ENHRY and CDR2 is SYGVKD. CDR3 loop: CAISGGQGNQETQYF. In nucleotides, the CDR3 is TGTGCCATCAGTGGGGGACAGGGCAACCAAGAGACCCAGTACTTC.

The rearrangement joins TRBV11-3 to TRBJ2-2, with unresolved D. V lost 0 bases to trimming and J lost 4 bases, with 12 bases between them. Germline values: CDR1 SGHNT, CDR2 YENEEA. The CDR3 totals 16 residues. Here the CDR3 DNA reads TGTGCCAGCAGCTTAGATCAGGCGCTTCCCACCGGGGAGCTGTTTTTT. This codes for CASSLDQALPTGELFF.

V and J are TRBV9 and TRBJ2-1, with TRBD2 matching over 13 bases. From germline, CDR1 is SGDLS and CDR2 YYNGEE. The CDR3 length is 19 residues. Losses at the gene ends were 2 bases for V and 1 base for J; bases not matched to a gene: 9. CDR3 sequence reads: CASSVTSGGALGSYNEQFF. The CDR3 DNA is TGTGCCAGCAGCGTCACTAGCGGGGGGGCCCTCGGGTCCTACAATGAGCAGTTCTTC. Supplemented by reference TRBV9 and TRBJ2-1, the full variable domain reads DSGVTQTPKHLITATGQRVTLRCSPRSGDLSVYWYQQSLDQGLQFLIQYYNGEERAKGNILERFSAQQFPDLHSELNLSSLELGDSALYFCASSVTSGGALGSYNEQFFGPGTRLTVL.

This clonotype was found once. The V and J genes are TRBV12-3 or TRBV12-4 and TRBJ1-1; TRBD1 might be the D (5 bases). Trimming took 4 bases from V and 5 from J, leaving 23 bases between them. This CDR3 contains 17 residues. CDR3 loop: CASSWSSAFDRGTEAFF. The CDR3 coding sequence is TGTGCCAGCAGTTGGAGCTCAGCTTTCGACCGGGGGACTGAAGCTTTCTTT.

This clonotype has a count of ten or more. CDR3 region: CASSSGPYEQYF. The CDR3 region has the DNA TGTGCCAGCAGCTCGGGACCGTACGAGCAGTACTTC. The chain uses TRBV12-3 or TRBV12-4 and TRBJ2-7; D may be TRBD1 or TRBD2 (5 bases each). The V gene lost 6 bases and the J gene lost 4 bases, with 10 bases spanning the gap. The CDR3 has 12 residues.

Here the CDR3 reads CSARENSEQYF. The CDR3 DNA follows: TGCAGTGCTAGAGAAAATTCCGAGCAGTACTTC. This chain uses TRBV20-1 with TRBJ2-5, with no clear D. Judging by the DNA end, TRBJ2-7 fits better; the J call may be wrong. CDR3 length: 11 amino acids. Germline V gives CDR1 DFQATT, CDR2 SNEGSKA (reference sequence).

Of note for this clonotype: In this CDR3 the conserved last residue, phenylalanine or tryptophan, is missing, so a read error is likely. The V gene is TRBV9, the J gene TRBJ2-7; the D gene is possibly TRBD2 (6 bases). This CDR3 contains 14 residues. Looked up from germline, CDR1 is SGDLS and CDR2 is YYNGEE. Between the trimmed V and J ends, which lost 3 bases and 3 bases, there was a span of 13 bases. The CDR3 spells CASSGRDSDYEQYS. In DNA form, the CDR3 reads TGTGCCAGCAGCGGCCGGGACTCTGACTACGAGCAGTACTCC.